Each of the 19 T cell receptor beta chains below was sequenced from the same sample in a study of T cells in Graves' hyperthyroidism and ophthalmopathy. RNA transcripts gave rise to amplified TCR beta CDR3 regions. In the first-round RT-PCR of the TCR CDR3, the HTBI primer set was used. TCRdb redid the calling of the multiplex PCR reads with MiXCR, one entry per CDR3 protein. This repertoire shows hundreds of thousands of distinct CDR3 sequences, roughly 25% found once; its top ten account for more than 60%. Sequencing was done on a sample of blood. The receptors stem from a man in his forties or fifties with Graves' hyperthyroidism.

The J gene is TRBJ2-7, the V gene TRBV4-1, with 12 bases that match TRBD1. The CDR3 covers 15 residues. Germline loops: CDR1 MGHRA, CDR2 YSYEKL. Germline trimming cut 4 bases from V and 4 bases from J; bases unmatched to any gene: 5. CDR3 nucleotides: TGCGCCAGCAGCCCTAGGGACAGGGGGCTGTACGAGCAGTACTTC. This codes for CASSPRDRGLYEQYF.

This clonotype was picked up a small number of times. The rearrangement uses TRBV12-3 or TRBV12-4 and TRBJ2-6; a weak D match, TRBD2 (6 bases). The ends were cut back, 3 bases at V and 4 bases at J, with 10 bases in the middle. This CDR3 has 15 amino acids. The CDR3 coding sequence is TGTGCCAGCAGTTTGGTGGCGGGGGGGGCCAACGTCCTGACTTTC. This translates into CASSLVAGGANVLTF.

This clonotype has at least ten counts. The chain uses TRBV18 and TRBJ2-1; D may match TRBD1 or TRBD2 (5 bases each). V lost 2 bases to trimming and J lost 2 bases, with 13 bases between them. The CDR3 extends over 16 amino acids. Looked up from germline, CDR1 is KGHSH and CDR2 is LQKENI. The CDR3 nucleotides are TGTGCCAGCTCACCATATCGGGGCCTAGCCTACAATGAGCAGTTCTTC. Translated: CASSPYRGLAYNEQFF.

This clonotype appeared a few times. The chain uses TRBV28 and TRBJ1-1, with TRBD1 as a possible D gene (5 bases). CDR3 length: 15 residues. Trimming shortened V by 5 bases and J by 12 bases, and 25 bases separated the two germline ends. Germline V gene sequence: CDR1 MDHEN, CDR2 SYDVKM. Here the CDR3 reads CASSPPHVGKEGSFF. As DNA, the CDR3 is TGTGCCAGCAGTCCCCCACATGTGGGGAAGGAGGGGTCTTTCTTT.

The rearrangement joins TRBV6-1 to TRBJ1-4, with D uncertain. The germline V gene has CDR1 MNHNS and CDR2 SASEGT. The CDR3 has 15 amino acids. V was pared by 2 bases and J by 5 bases, with 12 bases between. Written as DNA, the CDR3 is TGTGCCAGCAGTGAAAGAGGAAGAAGCAATGAAAAACTGTTTTTT. Its protein product is CASSERGRSNEKLFF.

The DNA for the CDR3 is TGTGCCAGCAGTTTACTAAAGGGGGGTCCCTACGAGCAGTACTTC. It codes for CASSLLKGGPYEQYF. The chain combines TRBV27 with TRBJ2-7, with D possibly called TRBD1 or TRBD2 (6 bases each). CDR3 length equals 15 residues. Germline CDR1 MNHEY, CDR2 SMNVEV (reference sequence). Trimming took 2 bases from V and 2 from J, leaving 13 bases between them.

This chain uses TRBV7-3 with TRBJ2-2; 8 bases line up with TRBD2. The ends lost 5 bases at V and 4 bases at J; junction bases unmatched: 6. The length of the CDR3 is 15 residues. Germline CDR1 is SGHTA and CDR2 is FQGTGA. The CDR3 DNA reads as TGTGCCAGCAGCCCGTTAGCGGGATCCACCGGGGAGCTGTTTTTT. Translation gives CASSPLAGSTGELFF.

The rearrangement uses TRBV3-1 and TRBJ2-3; no clear D. With 3 bases removed from V and 6 bases from J, the gap between germline ends came to 7 bases. This CDR3 region has 12 residues. The germline V gene encodes CDR1 LGHDT and CDR2 YNNKEL (reference sequence). Here the CDR3 DNA reads TGTGCCAGCAGCCACCCGGGTGATACGCAGTATTTT. Translation: CASSHPGDTQYF.

The gene calls are TRBV5-1 and TRBJ1-2; D is uncertain. The V and J ends lost 2 bases and 0 bases respectively, with 11 bases between them. CDR3 length: 15 amino acids. The germline gives CDR1 SGHRS, CDR2 YFSETQ. The CDR3 sequence: CASSFDGISNYGYTF. Here the CDR3 DNA reads TGCGCCAGCAGCTTCGACGGCATATCTAACTATGGCTACACCTTC. Full variable domain (outside the CDR3, taken from reference TRBV5-1 and TRBJ1-2): KAGVTQTPRYLIKTRGQQVTLSCSPISGHRSVSWYQQTPGQGLQFLFEYFSETQRNKGNFPGRFSGRQFSNSRSEMNVSTLELGDSALYLCASSFDGISNYGYTFGSGTRLTVV.

This clonotype has a count of ten or more. The chain couples TRBV10-2 to TRBJ1-1; 11 nucleotides line up with TRBD1. The CDR3 is 15 residues long. Germline V lookup: CDR1 WSHSY, CDR2 SAAADI. Losses at the gene ends were 8 bases for V and 2 bases for J; bases not matched to a gene: 7. As DNA, the CDR3 is TGCGCCAGCGGTAGGACAGGGGGCCGAAACACTGAAGCTTTCTTT. Its protein product is CASGRTGGRNTEAFF.

This chain connects TRBV6-1 to TRBJ2-1; the match to TRBD2 covers 11 bases. V was pared by 8 bases and J by 0 bases, with 6 bases of the junction left unmatched. This CDR3 has 16 residues. Germline values: CDR1 MNHNS, CDR2 SASEGT. The CDR3 bases are TGTGCCAGCGGGGGGCTAGCGGGAGGCTCCTACAATGAGCAGTTCTTC. This encodes CASGGLAGGSYNEQFF.

There are a few counts of this clonotype. This chain connects TRBV19 to TRBJ1-1, with D tentatively TRBD1 (6 bases). Germline CDR1 is LNHDA and CDR2 is SQIVND (reference sequence). Trimming left V 6 bases short and J 2 bases short, with 13 bases between. The CDR3 consists of 14 residues. CDR3 protein: CASSRQVRNTEAFF. The CDR3 region has the DNA TGTGCCAGTAGCAGACAGGTTCGAAACACTGAAGCTTTCTTT.

The chain is built from TRBV28 and TRBJ2-1; no clear D gene. Germline-derived CDR1 and CDR2 are MDHEN and SYDVKM. V was cut by 5 bases and J by 6 bases, with 17 bases left in between. The CDR3 spans 15 residues. The CDR3 loop is CASSGLSGVVNEQFF. The CDR3 coding sequence is TGTGCCAGCAGTGGCCTGTCTGGGGTTGTCAATGAGCAGTTCTTC.

V gene TRBV24-1 combines with J gene TRBJ2-1; 10 nucleotides match TRBD1. Germline V gene lookup returns CDR1 KGHDR and CDR2 SFDVKD. With 3 bases clipped from V and 5 bases from J, the junction kept 0 bases outside the gene matches. The CDR3 totals 14 residues. The CDR3 DNA reads as TGTGCCACCAGTGATGGGACAGGGGACAATGAGCAGTTCTTC. Translating gives CATSDGTGDNEQFF.

The V gene is TRBV12-3 or TRBV12-4, the J gene TRBJ1-1, with D possibly being TRBD1 (5 bases). The CDR3 is 15 residues long. The V and J ends lost 0 bases and 2 bases respectively, with 10 bases between them. Written as DNA, the CDR3 is TGTGCCAGCAGTTTAGCCTCCGGGACTAACACTGAAGCTTTCTTT. The encoded protein is CASSLASGTNTEAFF.

As to this clonotype: A much larger clone lies one base from this, so it may be a read error. The J gene is TRBJ2-1, the V gene TRBV7-8; maybe TRBD1 (5 bases). The CDR3 has 13 amino acids. Germline CDR1 is SGHVS and CDR2 is FQNEAQ. The CDR3 reads CASSSPQGKGQFF. CDR3 coding DNA: TGCGCCAGCAGCTCCCCCCAGGGAAAAGGGCAGTTCTTC. Combining the CDR3 with reference TRBV7-8 and TRBJ2-1 gives the whole variable domain GAGVSQSPRYKVAKRGQDVALRCDPISGHVSLFWYQQALGQGPEFLTYFQNEAQLDKSGLPSDRFFAERPEGSVSTLKIQRTQQEDSAVYLCASSSPQGKGQFFGPGTRLTVL.

This clonotype came up a few times. V gene TRBV20-1 combines with J gene TRBJ2-3, with 16 bases matching TRBD2. Per germline, CDR1 DFQATT and CDR2 SNEGSKA (reference sequence). Trimming removed 6 bases from V and 3 bases from J; junction bases left unmatched: 6. CDR3 length: 16 residues. CDR3 nucleotide sequence: TGCAGTGCCAGGGGACTAGCGGGAGGGCGTACAGATACGCAGTATTTT. It specifies CSARGLAGGRTDTQYF.

This clonotype was picked up many times. This chain uses TRBV27 with TRBJ2-7; D ambiguous. Trimming pared 0 bases from V and 6 bases from J, leaving 9 bases between. Germline V gene data show CDR1 as MNHEY and CDR2 as SMNVEV (reference sequence). CDR3 size: 13 residues. The CDR3 coding sequence is TGTGCCAGCAGTTTATCGCATTCTACCGAGCAGTACTTC. Its translation is CASSLSHSTEQYF.

The rearrangement joins TRBV18 to TRBJ2-7; TRBD2 matches 16 bases. The germline gives CDR1 KGHSH, CDR2 LQKENI. CDR3 length equals 18 residues. J gave up 3 bases and V 3 bases, and 8 bases lay outside the gene matches. The CDR3 loop is CASSPPGTSGRGFYEQYF. As DNA, the CDR3 is TGTGCCAGCTCACCGCCCGGGACTAGCGGGAGGGGGTTCTACGAGCAGTACTTC. Drawing the rest from reference TRBV18 and TRBJ2-7, the complete variable domain is NAGVMQNPRHLVRRRGQEARLRCSPMKGHSHVYWYRQLPEEGLKFMVYLQKENIIDESGMPKERFSAEFPKEGPSILRIQQVVRGDSAAYFCASSPPGTSGRGFYEQYFGPGTRLTVT.